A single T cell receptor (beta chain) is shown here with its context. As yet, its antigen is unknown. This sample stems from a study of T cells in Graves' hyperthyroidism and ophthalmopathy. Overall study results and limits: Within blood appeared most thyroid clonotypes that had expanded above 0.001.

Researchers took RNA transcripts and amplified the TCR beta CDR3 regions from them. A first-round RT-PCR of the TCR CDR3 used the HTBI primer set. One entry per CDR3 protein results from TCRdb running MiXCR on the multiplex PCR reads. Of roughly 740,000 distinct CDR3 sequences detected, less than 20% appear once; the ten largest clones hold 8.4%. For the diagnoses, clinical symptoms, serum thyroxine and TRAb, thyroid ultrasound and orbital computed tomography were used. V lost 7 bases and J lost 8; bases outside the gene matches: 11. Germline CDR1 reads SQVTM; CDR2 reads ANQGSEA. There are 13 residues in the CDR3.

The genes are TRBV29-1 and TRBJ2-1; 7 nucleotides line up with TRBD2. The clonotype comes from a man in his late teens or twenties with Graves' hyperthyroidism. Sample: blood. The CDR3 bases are TGCAGCGCGACCGGACTAGTGAAGGATGAGCAGTTCTTC. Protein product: CSATGLVKDEQFF.